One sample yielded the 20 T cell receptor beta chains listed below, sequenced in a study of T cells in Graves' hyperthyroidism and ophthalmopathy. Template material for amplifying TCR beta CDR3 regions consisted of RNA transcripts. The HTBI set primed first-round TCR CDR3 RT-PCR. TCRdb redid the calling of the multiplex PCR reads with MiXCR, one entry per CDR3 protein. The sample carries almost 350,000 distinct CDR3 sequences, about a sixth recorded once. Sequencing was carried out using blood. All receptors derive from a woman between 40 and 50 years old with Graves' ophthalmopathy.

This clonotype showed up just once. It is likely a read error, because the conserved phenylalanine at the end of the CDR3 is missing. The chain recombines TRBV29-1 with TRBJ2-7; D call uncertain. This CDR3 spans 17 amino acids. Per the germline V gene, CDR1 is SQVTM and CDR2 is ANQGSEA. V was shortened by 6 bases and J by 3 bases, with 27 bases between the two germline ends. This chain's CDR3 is CSVLILPGVHWGYEQYS. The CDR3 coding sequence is TGCAGCGTCTTGATTTTACCCGGAGTCCATTGGGGCTACGAGCAGTACTCC.

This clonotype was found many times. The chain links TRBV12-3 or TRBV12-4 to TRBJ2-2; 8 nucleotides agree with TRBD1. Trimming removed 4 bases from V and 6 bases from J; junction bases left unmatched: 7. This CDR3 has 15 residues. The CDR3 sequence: CASSSPDRAAGELFF. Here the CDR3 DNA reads TGTGCCAGCAGTTCACCGGACAGGGCGGCCGGGGAGCTGTTTTTT.

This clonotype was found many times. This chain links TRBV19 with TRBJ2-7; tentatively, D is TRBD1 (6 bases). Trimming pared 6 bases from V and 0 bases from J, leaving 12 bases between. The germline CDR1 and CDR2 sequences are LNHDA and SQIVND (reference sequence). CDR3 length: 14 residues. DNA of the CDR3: TGTGCCAGTAGGGTGACAGGTAGCTCCTACGAGCAGTACTTC. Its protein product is CASRVTGSSYEQYF.

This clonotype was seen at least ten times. The CDR3 reads CASTDRGDTEAFF. CDR3 nucleotides: TGTGCCAGTACCGACAGGGGGGACACTGAAGCTTTCTTT. The chain joins TRBV19 to TRBJ1-1; TRBD1 matches 9 bases. Germline V gene data show CDR1 as LNHDA and CDR2 as SQIVND (reference sequence). J gave up 3 bases and V 7 bases, and 3 bases lay outside the gene matches. This CDR3 spans 13 amino acids.

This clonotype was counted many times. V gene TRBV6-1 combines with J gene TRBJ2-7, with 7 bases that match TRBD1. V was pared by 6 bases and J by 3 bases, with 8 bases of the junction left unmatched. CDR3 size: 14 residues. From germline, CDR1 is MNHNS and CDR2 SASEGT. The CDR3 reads CASSTWDSDYEQYF. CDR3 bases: TGTGCCAGCAGCACTTGGGACAGTGACTACGAGCAGTACTTC.

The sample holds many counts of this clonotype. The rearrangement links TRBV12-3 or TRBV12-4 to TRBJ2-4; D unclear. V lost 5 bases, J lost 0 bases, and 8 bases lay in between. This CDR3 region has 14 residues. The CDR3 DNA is TGTGCCAGCAGTACGACCGTAGCCAAAAACATTCAGTACTTC. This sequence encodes CASSTTVAKNIQYF.

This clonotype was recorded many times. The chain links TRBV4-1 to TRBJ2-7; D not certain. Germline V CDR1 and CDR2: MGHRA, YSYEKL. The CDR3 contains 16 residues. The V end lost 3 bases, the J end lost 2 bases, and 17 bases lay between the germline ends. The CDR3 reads CASSQNDDGRAYEQYF. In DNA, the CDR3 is TGCGCCAGCAGCCAGAATGACGACGGAAGGGCCTACGAGCAGTACTTC.

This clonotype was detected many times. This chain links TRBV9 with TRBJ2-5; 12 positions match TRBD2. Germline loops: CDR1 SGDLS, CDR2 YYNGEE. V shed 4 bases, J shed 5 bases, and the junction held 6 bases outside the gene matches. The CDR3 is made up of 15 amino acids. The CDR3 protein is CASSLSGTSGETQYF. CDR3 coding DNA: TGTGCCAGCAGCCTCTCCGGGACTAGCGGGGAGACCCAGTACTTC.

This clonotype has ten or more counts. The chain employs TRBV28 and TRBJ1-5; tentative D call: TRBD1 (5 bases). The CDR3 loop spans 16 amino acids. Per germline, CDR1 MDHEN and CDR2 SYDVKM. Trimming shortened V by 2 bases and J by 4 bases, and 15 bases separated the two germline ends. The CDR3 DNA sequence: TGTGCCAGCAGTTTAAGAGGGACTCGCGGAAATCAGCCCCAGCATTTT. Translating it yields CASSLRGTRGNQPQHF.

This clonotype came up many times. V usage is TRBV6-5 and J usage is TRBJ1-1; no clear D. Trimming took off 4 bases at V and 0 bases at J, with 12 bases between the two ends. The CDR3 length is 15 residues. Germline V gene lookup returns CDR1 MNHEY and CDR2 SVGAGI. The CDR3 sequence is CASSSFRILNTEAFF. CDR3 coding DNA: TGTGCCAGCAGTTCCTTCCGTATATTGAACACTGAAGCTTTCTTT.

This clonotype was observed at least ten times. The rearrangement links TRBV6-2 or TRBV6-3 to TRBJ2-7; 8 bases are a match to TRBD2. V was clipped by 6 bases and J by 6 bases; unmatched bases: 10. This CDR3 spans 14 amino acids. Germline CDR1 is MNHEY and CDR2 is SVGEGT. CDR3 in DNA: TGTGCCAGCAGCCACGGACTAGCCCTCCGCGAGCAGTACTTC. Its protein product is CASSHGLALREQYF.

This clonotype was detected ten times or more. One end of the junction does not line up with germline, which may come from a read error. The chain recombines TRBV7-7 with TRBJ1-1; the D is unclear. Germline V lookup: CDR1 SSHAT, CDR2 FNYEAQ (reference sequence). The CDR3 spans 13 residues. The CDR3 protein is CASSHNPNTEAFF. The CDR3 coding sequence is TGTGCTAGCAGCCACAACCCGAACACTGAAGCTTTCTTT.

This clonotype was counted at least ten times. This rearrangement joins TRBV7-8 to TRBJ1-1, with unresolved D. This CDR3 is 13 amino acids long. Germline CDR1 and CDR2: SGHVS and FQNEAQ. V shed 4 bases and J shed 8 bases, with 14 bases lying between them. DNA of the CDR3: TGTGCCAGCAGCTCATCAGCGAACGGGGAAGCTTTCTTT. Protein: CASSSSANGEAFF.

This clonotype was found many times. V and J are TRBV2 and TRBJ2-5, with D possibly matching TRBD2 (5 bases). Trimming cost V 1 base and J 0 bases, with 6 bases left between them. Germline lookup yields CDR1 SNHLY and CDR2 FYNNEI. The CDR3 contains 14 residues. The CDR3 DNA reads TGTGCCAGCAGTGAAGTACTAGACCAAGAGACCCAGTACTTC. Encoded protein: CASSEVLDQETQYF.

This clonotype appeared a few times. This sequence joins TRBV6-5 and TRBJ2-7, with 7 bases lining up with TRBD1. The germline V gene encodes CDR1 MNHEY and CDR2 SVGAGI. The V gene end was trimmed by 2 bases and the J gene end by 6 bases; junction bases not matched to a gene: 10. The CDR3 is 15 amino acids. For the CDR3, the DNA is TGTGCCAGCAGTTACGGTCAGGGGGAGTACTCCGAGCAGTACTTC. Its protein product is CASSYGQGEYSEQYF.

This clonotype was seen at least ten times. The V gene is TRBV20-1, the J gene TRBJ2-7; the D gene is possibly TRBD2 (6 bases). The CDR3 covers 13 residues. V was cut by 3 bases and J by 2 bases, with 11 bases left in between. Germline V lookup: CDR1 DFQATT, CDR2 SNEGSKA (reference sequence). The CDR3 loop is CSASVGTPYEQYF. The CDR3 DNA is TGCAGTGCTAGTGTTGGGACTCCCTACGAGCAGTACTTC.

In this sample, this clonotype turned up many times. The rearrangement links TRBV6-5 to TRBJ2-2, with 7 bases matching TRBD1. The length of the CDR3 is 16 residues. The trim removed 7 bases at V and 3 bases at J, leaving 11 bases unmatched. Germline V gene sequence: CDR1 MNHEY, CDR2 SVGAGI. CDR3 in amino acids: CASNPPGTVYTGELFF. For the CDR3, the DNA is TGTGCCAGCAACCCGCCGGGGACAGTTTACACCGGGGAGCTGTTTTTT.

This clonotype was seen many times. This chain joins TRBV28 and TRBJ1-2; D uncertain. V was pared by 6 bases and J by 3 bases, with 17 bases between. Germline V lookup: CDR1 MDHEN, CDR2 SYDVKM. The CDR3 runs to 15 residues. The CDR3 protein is CASSSNGKDHYGYTF. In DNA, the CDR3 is TGTGCCAGCAGCTCGAACGGGAAAGATCACTATGGCTACACCTTC.

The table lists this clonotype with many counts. The CDR3 DNA reads TGTGCCACCAGCAGTTTGGCGGGTATCCCCTACGAGCAGTACTTC. Its translation is CATSSLAGIPYEQYF. The V call is TRBV15, the J call TRBJ2-7, with a possible D match to TRBD2 (5 bases). Germline values: CDR1 LNHNV, CDR2 YYDKDF (reference sequence). The CDR3 runs 15 residues. The ends were cut back, 3 bases at V and 2 bases at J, with 14 bases in the middle.

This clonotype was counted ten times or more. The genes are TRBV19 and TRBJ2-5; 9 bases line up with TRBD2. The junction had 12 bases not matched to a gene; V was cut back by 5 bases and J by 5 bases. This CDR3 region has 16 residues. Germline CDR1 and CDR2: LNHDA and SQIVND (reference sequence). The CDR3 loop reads CASSSAGAGLAETQYF. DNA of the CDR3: TGTGCCAGTAGTTCCGCAGGGGCTGGACTAGCGGAGACCCAGTACTTC.